One T cell receptor beta chain is described in this entry. No antigen is known for it. After 5'RACE with constant-segment primers, TCR alpha and TCR beta cDNA libraries carrying sample barcodes and UMIs were obtained. TCRdb re-called the 5' RACE reads through MiXCR, storing one row per CDR3 protein. The table records over 300,000 distinct CDR3 sequences, around a fifth of them present only once. The record originates from a study of T-cell memory formation after mild COVID-19. Study-level background: Among the donors, TCR clusters were largely specific to each donor. Points from the study as a whole: A second wave expanding day 15 to 37 was CD4+-biased; contracting clones were balanced. Researchers found some responding clones in pre-infection memory, a sign that cross-reactive memory joined.

Trimming took off 9 bases at V and 7 bases at J, with 22 bases between the two ends. This CDR3 region has 16 residues. The sample comprised PBMCs or a T cell subset sorted from them (not recorded which). The source of this sequence is a man between 18 and 29 years old who had mild COVID-19 (a few samples of this study predate the infection). Cell type and time point are not known. The chain links TRBV12-3 or TRBV12-4 to TRBJ1-6; no clear D. Here the CDR3 reads CASSIRVSLENSPLHF. The CDR3 DNA reads as TGTGCCAGTTCCATACGGGTGTCCTTGGAGAATTCACCCCTCCACTTT.